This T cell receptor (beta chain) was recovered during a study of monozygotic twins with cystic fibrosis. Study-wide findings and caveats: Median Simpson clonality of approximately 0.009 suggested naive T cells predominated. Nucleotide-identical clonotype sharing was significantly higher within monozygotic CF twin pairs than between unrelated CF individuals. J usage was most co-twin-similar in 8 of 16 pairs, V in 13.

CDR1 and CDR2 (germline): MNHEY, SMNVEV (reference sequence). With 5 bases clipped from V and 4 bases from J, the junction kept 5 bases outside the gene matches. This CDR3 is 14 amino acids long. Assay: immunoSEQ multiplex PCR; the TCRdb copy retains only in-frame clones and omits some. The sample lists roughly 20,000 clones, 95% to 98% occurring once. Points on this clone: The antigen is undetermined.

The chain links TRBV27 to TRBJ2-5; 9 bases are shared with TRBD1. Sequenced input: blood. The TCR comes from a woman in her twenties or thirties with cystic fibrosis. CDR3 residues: CASSITGGGETQYF. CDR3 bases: TGTGCCAGCAGTATCACAGGGGGCGGAGAGACCCAGTACTTC.